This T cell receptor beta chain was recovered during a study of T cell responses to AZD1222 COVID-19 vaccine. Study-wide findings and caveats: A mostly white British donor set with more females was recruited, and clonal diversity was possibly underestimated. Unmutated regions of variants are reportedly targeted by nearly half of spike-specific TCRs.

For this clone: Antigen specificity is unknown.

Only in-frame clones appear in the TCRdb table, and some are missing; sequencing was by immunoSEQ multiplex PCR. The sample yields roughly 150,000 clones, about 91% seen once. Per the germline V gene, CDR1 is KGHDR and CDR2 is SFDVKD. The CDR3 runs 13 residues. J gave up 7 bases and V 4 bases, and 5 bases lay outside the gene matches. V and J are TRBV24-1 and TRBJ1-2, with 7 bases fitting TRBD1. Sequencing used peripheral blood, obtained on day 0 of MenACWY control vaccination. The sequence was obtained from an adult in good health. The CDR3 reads CATSDYDRAGYTF. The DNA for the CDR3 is TGTGCCACCAGTGACTACGACAGGGCTGGCTACACCTTC.